The 14 T cell receptor beta chains below were found in one sample sequenced in a study of OX40 agonist ivuxolimab in advanced cancers. The method was the immunoSEQ multiplex PCR assay. This immuneACCESS table, as held by TCRdb, lists in-frame sequences with V and J called but not all clones. Of the missing ones, under half trace to an unresolved V gene in checked studies; the others have no known cause. The sample has about 57,000 clones on record, about 83% of them singletons. Of the sample, 3% to 3.5% is held by the ten largest clones. The input for sequencing was CD4+ or CD8+ T cells sorted from blood, taken in a trial of the OX40 agonist ivuxolimab. The receptors shown here come from an adult with an advanced solid tumor such as melanoma, head and neck, liver or kidney cancer.

The genes are TRBV5-8 and TRBJ2-5; the D gene is possibly TRBD2 (5 bases). The DNA end is more similar to TRBJ2-7, so the J call may be wrong. The CDR3 runs to 15 residues. CDR1 and CDR2 (germline): SGHTS, YDEGEE. CDR3: CASSRAGRGSYEQYF. DNA of the CDR3: TGTGCCAGCAGCCGTGCCGGACGGGGCTCCTACGAGCAGTACTTC.

This clone came up once. The CDR3: CASSNPGQPTGEAFF. Written as DNA, the CDR3 is TGTGCCAGCAGCAATCCGGGACAGCCGACCGGGGAAGCTTTCTTT. V is TRBV5-4 and J is TRBJ1-1, with TRBD1 identical over 7 bases. Germline loops: CDR1 SGHNT, CDR2 YYREEE (reference sequence). The CDR3 spans 15 residues. The junction had 14 bases not matched to a gene; V was cut back by 4 bases and J by 8 bases. The whole variable domain, filled in from reference TRBV5-4 and TRBJ1-1, reads ETGVTQSPTHLIKTRGQQVTLRCSSQSGHNTVSWYQQALGQGPQFIFQYYREEENGRGNFPPRFSGLQFPNYSSELNVNALELDDSALYLCASSNPGQPTGEAFFGQGTRLTVV.

This clone was seen only once. This chain connects TRBV10-3 to TRBJ2-1; 8 bases line up with TRBD2. Trimming removed 0 bases from V and 8 bases from J; junction bases left unmatched: 12. The germline gives CDR1 ENHRY, CDR2 SYGVKD. The CDR3 runs to 17 residues. As DNA, the CDR3 is TGTGCCATCAGTGAGTCCCCCCGGGTAGCGGGATTGGATGAGCAGTTCTTC. Amino acids: CAISESPRVAGLDEQFF.

This clone was detected a few times. V gene TRBV18 combines with J gene TRBJ1-6, with 8 nucleotides matching TRBD1. The CDR3 has 14 residues. Germline V gives CDR1 KGHSH, CDR2 LQKENI. V lost 6 bases to trimming and J lost 8 bases; unmatched junction nucleotides: 6. The CDR3 reads CASSATGVDSPLHF. The CDR3 nucleotides read TGTGCCAGCTCCGCGACAGGGGTGGATTCACCCCTCCACTTT.

The chain uses TRBV5-6 and TRBJ2-1, with a tentative D call TRBD1 (6 bases). Trimming cost V 0 bases and J 2 bases, with 6 bases left between them. CDR3 length: 14 residues. Per germline, CDR1 SGHDT and CDR2 YYEEEE. CDR3 region: CASSLAGAYNEQFF. DNA of the CDR3: TGTGCCAGCAGCTTGGCAGGGGCCTACAATGAGCAGTTCTTC.

The chain uses TRBV7-2 and TRBJ2-3; no clear D. Between the trimmed V and J ends, which lost 2 bases and 6 bases, there was a span of 6 bases. The length of the CDR3 is 12 residues. From germline, CDR1 is SGHTA and CDR2 FQGNSA. The CDR3 is CASSLSVDTQYF. The CDR3, as DNA: TGTGCCAGCAGCTTATCGGTTGATACGCAGTATTTT.

Only one count was recorded for this clone. This sequence joins TRBV19 and TRBJ1-1, with 7 bases identical to TRBD1. The germline gives CDR1 LNHDA, CDR2 SQIVND (reference sequence). The CDR3 totals 16 residues. V lost 9 bases and J lost 4; bases outside the gene matches: 17. The chain's CDR3 is CASQMVTGTVSTEAFF. In DNA, the CDR3 is TGTGCCAGCCAAATGGTTACCGGGACAGTGAGCACTGAAGCTTTCTTT.

The chain couples TRBV7-3 to TRBJ2-1; D possibly corresponds to TRBD2 (5 bases). The V end was cut by 5 bases, the J end by 2 bases, with 16 bases between. The CDR3 runs to 16 residues. Germline V lookup: CDR1 SGHTA, CDR2 FQGTGA. CDR3 in DNA: TGTGCCAGCAGCCCCACGGGGAGAAGTGCCTACAATGAGCAGTTCTTC. Amino acid sequence: CASSPTGRSAYNEQFF.

The table lists this clone with a few counts. This chain links TRBV7-8 with TRBJ1-3; possible D gene TRBD1, 6 bases. The CDR3 has 13 amino acids. Germline V gives CDR1 SGHVS, CDR2 FQNEAQ. With 4 bases removed from V and 7 bases from J, the gap between germline ends came to 11 bases. The CDR3 is CASSSQGPNTIYF. Written as DNA, the CDR3 is TGTGCCAGCAGCTCACAGGGACCGAACACCATATATTTT.

V and J are TRBV7-9 and TRBJ1-1; D gene ambiguous. Per germline, CDR1 SEHNR and CDR2 FQNEAQ (reference sequence). Trimming removed 4 bases at V and 3 bases at J, with 12 bases between. The CDR3 contains 14 residues. The CDR3 region is CASSSRKEDTEAFF. CDR3 sequence (DNA): TGTGCCAGCAGCTCGCGTAAGGAGGACACTGAAGCTTTCTTT.

This rearrangement joins TRBV11-2 to TRBJ2-2; D gene unclear. Germline V gene lookup returns CDR1 SGHAT and CDR2 FQNNGV. V shed 3 bases and J shed 5 bases, with 7 bases lying between them. There are 13 residues in the CDR3. In DNA, the CDR3 is TGTGCCAGCAGCTTCCTGAGGACCGGGGAGCTGTTTTTT. It specifies CASSFLRTGELFF.

V is TRBV5-6 and J is TRBJ1-1; D is possibly TRBD1 (6 bases). V was clipped by 0 bases and J by 7 bases, with 16 bases between them. CDR1 and CDR2 from the germline V gene are SGHDT and YYEEEE. The CDR3 spans 15 residues. CDR3 in DNA: TGTGCCAGCAGCTTGGATGCCAGGGGATTGGGTGAAGCTTTCTTT. Translated: CASSLDARGLGEAFF.

This rearrangement joins TRBV9 to TRBJ1-5; a possible D gene is TRBD1 (6 bases). The germline CDR1 and CDR2 sequences are SGDLS and YYNGEE. This CDR3 is built from 15 residues. The ends were cut back, 2 bases at V and 6 bases at J, with 15 bases in the middle. The CDR3 bases are TGTGCCAGCAGCGTGGGGGGGGCCAAGGGTCAGCCCCAGCATTTT. It codes for CASSVGGAKGQPQHF.

The rearrangement joins TRBV5-1 to TRBJ2-7; D call uncertain. Trimming removed 1 base from V and 0 bases from J, with 5 bases in between. CDR1 and CDR2 from the germline V gene are SGHRS and YFSETQ. The CDR3 sequence is 13 residues long. The CDR3 spells CASSLTDSYEQYF. CDR3 sequence (DNA): TGCGCCAGCAGCTTGACGGACTCCTACGAGCAGTACTTC.